One sample yielded the 21 T cell receptor beta chains listed below, sequenced in a study of cytomegalovirus exposure and HLA in healthy donors. PCR used 60 Vbeta primers and 13 Jbeta primers. Using immunoSEQ multiplex PCR, the repertoire was profiled, and TCRdb retains in-frame clones only, with some absent. Among about 67,000 clones listed, approximately 92% were seen once. Material for sequencing was PBMCs. These receptors were taken from a woman in her twenties or thirties in good health and CMV-seropositive.

The rearrangement joins TRBV12-5 to TRBJ2-7; D is unresolved. V gave up 3 bases and J gave up 0 bases, with 15 bases separating them. Germline CDR1 and CDR2: LGHNT and FRNRAP. The CDR3 has 16 amino acids. The CDR3 is CASGFTTDSASYEQYF. As DNA, the CDR3 is TGTGCTAGTGGTTTCACCACAGATTCGGCCTCCTACGAGCAGTACTTC.

The table lists this clone with a count of one. The V and J genes are TRBV7-9 and TRBJ2-2, with 12 nucleotides matching TRBD2. Trimming took 1 base from V and 6 from J; bases not matched to a gene: 6. Germline V gene sequence: CDR1 SEHNR, CDR2 FQNEAQ (reference sequence). This CDR3 region has 17 residues. The CDR3 region is CASSLVELAGGPGELFF. CDR3 sequence (DNA): TGTGCCAGCAGCTTAGTGGAACTAGCGGGAGGCCCCGGGGAGCTGTTTTTT.

CDR3: CASSLTGQVEQFF. The DNA of the CDR3 is TGTGCCAGCAGCTTAACGGGGCAGGTTGAGCAGTTCTTC. The chain links TRBV7-3 to TRBJ2-1; a weak D match, TRBD1 (5 bases). V was shortened by 0 bases and J by 9 bases, with 9 bases between the two germline ends. Germline V gene sequence: CDR1 SGHTA, CDR2 FQGTGA. The length of the CDR3 is 13 residues.

The V gene is TRBV9, the J gene TRBJ2-3, with 12 positions matching TRBD2. The length of the CDR3 is 16 residues. With 3 bases clipped from V and 0 bases from J, the junction kept 2 bases outside the gene matches. Germline CDR1 and CDR2: SGDLS and YYNGEE. The CDR3 spells CASSAGTSGSTDTQYF. The CDR3 DNA sequence: TGTGCCAGCAGCGCCGGGACTAGCGGGAGCACAGATACGCAGTATTTT.

The CDR3 reads CASRDYSGGVGEQYF. Here the CDR3 DNA reads TGTGCCAGCAGGGACTATTCCGGGGGGGTTGGCGAGCAGTACTTC. This rearrangement joins TRBV27 to TRBJ2-7; 8 bases agree with TRBD2. Germline V CDR1 and CDR2: MNHEY, SMNVEV (reference sequence). The CDR3 is made up of 15 amino acids. J gave up 6 bases and V 6 bases, and 13 bases lay outside the gene matches.

This clone was counted between two and nine times. The rearrangement uses TRBV19 and TRBJ2-7; 9 positions match TRBD1. The CDR3 contains 15 residues. Germline V CDR1 and CDR2: LNHDA, SQIVND (reference sequence). The ends lost 4 bases at V and 5 bases at J; junction bases unmatched: 9. CDR3 loop: CASSTRGQGKDEQYF. The CDR3 DNA follows: TGTGCCAGTAGTACCCGGGGACAGGGTAAGGACGAGCAGTACTTC.

The chain couples TRBV11-2 to TRBJ1-5, with D perhaps TRBD1 (6 bases). Germline CDR1 and CDR2: SGHAT and FQNNGV. V was shortened by 5 bases and J by 5 bases, with 22 bases between the two germline ends. This CDR3 is built from 17 residues. This chain's CDR3 is CASSTKGGVMGYQPQHF. The CDR3 coding sequence is TGTGCCAGCAGCACTAAAGGGGGGGTAATGGGCTATCAGCCCCAGCATTTT.

This sequence joins TRBV5-1 and TRBJ1-1, with TRBD1 identical over 8 bases. The CDR3 is made up of 14 amino acids. Trimming took 3 bases from V and 0 from J; bases not matched to a gene: 1. Germline lookup yields CDR1 SGHRS and CDR2 YFSETQ. In DNA form, the CDR3 reads TGCGCCAGCAGCTCGGACAGGGTGAACACTGAAGCTTTCTTT. Protein product: CASSSDRVNTEAFF.

The V call is TRBV5-1, the J call TRBJ2-3; D uncertain. The germline gives CDR1 SGHRS, CDR2 YFSETQ. The CDR3 totals 14 residues. V lost 3 bases, J lost 2 bases, and 10 bases lay in between. This CDR3 reads CASSSYANTDTQYF. Here the CDR3 DNA reads TGCGCCAGCAGCTCGTACGCGAACACAGATACGCAGTATTTT.

CDR3 in DNA: TGTGCCAGCAGCTCTACAGGGGATGCCAAAAACATTCAGTACTTC. Its translation: CASSSTGDAKNIQYF. This chain uses TRBV28 with TRBJ2-4; 7 bases fit TRBD1. With V trimmed by 6 bases and J by 1 base, 6 bases remained unmatched. CDR1 and CDR2 from the germline V gene are MDHEN and SYDVKM. The CDR3 runs to 15 residues. The full variable domain, with the rest looked up from reference TRBV28 and TRBJ2-4, is DVKVTQSSRYLVKRTGEKVFLECVQDMDHENMFWYRQDPGLGLRLIYFSYDVKMKEKGDIPEGYSVSREKKERFSLILESASTNQTSMYLCASSSTGDAKNIQYFGAGTRLSVL.

This chain connects TRBV6-5 to TRBJ2-2; D unresolved. Trimming removed 3 bases from V and 3 bases from J, with 5 bases in between. The CDR3 is 13 residues long. Germline-derived CDR1 and CDR2 are MNHEY and SVGAGI. CDR3 in amino acids: CASSYTDTGELFF. The DNA of the CDR3 is TGTGCCAGCAGTTATACAGACACCGGGGAGCTGTTTTTT.

Concerning this clone: In the same sample, other DNA sequences code for this CDR3. CDR3 loop: CASSLGANTEAFF. CDR3 nucleotide sequence: TGCGCCAGCAGCTTGGGGGCGAACACTGAAGCTTTCTTT. V is TRBV5-1 and J is TRBJ1-1; the D is unclear. The CDR3 covers 13 residues. V shed 0 bases and J shed 1 base, with 4 bases lying between them. Germline V lookup: CDR1 SGHRS, CDR2 YFSETQ.

The chain links TRBV28 to TRBJ1-1; no firm D call. Trimming pared 6 bases from V and 1 base from J, leaving 12 bases between. The CDR3 runs 14 residues. CDR1 is MDHEN, CDR2 SYDVKM, per germline. The CDR3 sequence: CASSQVTANTEAFF. CDR3 bases: TGTGCCAGCAGCCAGGTCACTGCGAACACTGAAGCTTTCTTT. The variable domain in full, with the rest retrieved from reference TRBV28 and TRBJ1-1, is DVKVTQSSRYLVKRTGEKVFLECVQDMDHENMFWYRQDPGLGLRLIYFSYDVKMKEKGDIPEGYSVSREKKERFSLILESASTNQTSMYLCASSQVTANTEAFFGQGTRLTVV.

The rearrangement links TRBV6-4 to TRBJ1-1; no clear D gene. Trimming pared 2 bases from V and 5 bases from J, leaving 12 bases between. The germline V gene encodes CDR1 MRHNA and CDR2 SNTAGT. The CDR3 is 14 residues long. The CDR3: CASSDEGGRTEAFF. CDR3 in DNA: TGTGCCAGCAGTGACGAGGGAGGGAGGACTGAAGCTTTCTTT.

The rearrangement joins TRBV4-1 to TRBJ2-1, with 7 bases matching TRBD2. The CDR3 loop spans 15 amino acids. In germline, CDR1 is MGHRA, CDR2 YSYEKL. V lost 0 bases to trimming and J lost 8 bases; unmatched junction nucleotides: 7. The CDR3: CASSQEAGVSYEQFF. CDR3 DNA sequence: TGCGCCAGCAGCCAAGAGGCGGGAGTAAGCTATGAGCAGTTCTTC.

This chain connects TRBV7-9 to TRBJ2-7; no clear D. The V and J ends lost 2 bases and 2 bases respectively, with 7 bases between them. The CDR3 is 13 residues long. Per germline, CDR1 SEHNR and CDR2 FQNEAQ (reference sequence). CDR3 residues: CASSLSEPYEQYF. CDR3 coding DNA: TGTGCCAGCAGCTTATCTGAGCCCTACGAGCAGTACTTC.

The V call is TRBV6-5, the J call TRBJ2-1; TRBD2 is a possible D gene (6 bases). The CDR3 has 16 amino acids. The ends were cut back, 0 bases at V and 0 bases at J, with 9 bases in the middle. Germline V gene lookup returns CDR1 MNHEY and CDR2 SVGAGI. DNA for the CDR3: TGTGCCAGCAGTTACTCGCCCGGGGGCTCCTACAATGAGCAGTTCTTC. Its translation is CASSYSPGGSYNEQFF.

CDR3 sequence (DNA): TGTGCCAGCAGTGACAGAACTAATGAAAAACTGTTTTTT. As protein: CASSDRTNEKLFF. The rearrangement uses TRBV6-5 and TRBJ1-4, with D maybe TRBD1 (5 bases). Germline lookup yields CDR1 MNHEY and CDR2 SVGAGI. This CDR3 contains 13 residues. Trimming took off 5 bases at V and 1 base at J, with 5 bases between the two ends.

The chain couples TRBV27 to TRBJ1-2; the D gene is possibly TRBD1 (6 bases). Germline V lookup: CDR1 MNHEY, CDR2 SMNVEV (reference sequence). CDR3 size: 16 residues. V lost 4 bases and J lost 6, with 21 bases in between. The CDR3 is CASSSSPGGTTHGYTF. CDR3 DNA sequence: TGTGCCAGCAGTTCCTCACCCGGGGGGACAACCCATGGCTACACCTTC.

The rearrangement uses TRBV5-1 and TRBJ2-1, with D hard to call. The CDR3 has 15 amino acids. Germline V gene data show CDR1 as SGHRS and CDR2 as YFSETQ. V lost 3 bases to trimming and J lost 0 bases, with 10 bases between them. CDR3 coding DNA: TGCGCCAGCAGCTCTGTCGCTAGCTCCTACAATGAGCAGTTCTTC. Residues: CASSSVASSYNEQFF.

Only a few counts were recorded for this clone. The chain employs TRBV2 and TRBJ2-1, with 16 bases matching TRBD2. V shed 7 bases and J 8 bases; nucleotides not matched to a gene: 11. Germline loops: CDR1 SNHLY, CDR2 FYNNEI. This CDR3 contains 17 residues. The CDR3 reads CASTGGLAGGRGHEQFF. The CDR3, as DNA: TGTGCCAGCACTGGGGGACTAGCGGGAGGGAGGGGGCATGAGCAGTTCTTC.